This T cell receptor (beta chain) was retrieved from a study of cytomegalovirus exposure and HLA in healthy donors. Germline trimming cut 5 bases from V and 2 bases from J; bases unmatched to any gene: 19. This CDR3 has 19 residues. Germline CDR1 and CDR2: SGHAT and FQNNGV. Study-level points and caveats: The study designated around 150 TCR beta chains cytomegalovirus-associated. A prior analysis recorded that most TCR beta V segments were productive about 87% or about 30% of the time. A few V segments could not be told apart, such as TRBV6-2 and TRBV6-3, and were left out.

The study ran its PCR with 60 Vbeta and 13 Jbeta primers. TCRdb keeps only in-frame clones here, not all; method: immunoSEQ multiplex PCR. This sample carries 130,000 or so clones, approximately 85% of them seen once, and the ten largest clones take approximately 6.7%. Notes on this clone: The antigen remains unidentified.

The sequence was collected from a woman aged 30 to 39 in good health and CMV-seropositive. Source material: PBMCs. The rearrangement uses TRBV11-2 and TRBJ2-3; 7 nucleotides match TRBD1. The CDR3 loop reads CASSPIPRSWTGTTDTQYF. The DNA of the CDR3 is TGTGCCAGCAGCCCCATCCCACGGTCCTGGACAGGCACCACAGATACGCAGTATTTT.